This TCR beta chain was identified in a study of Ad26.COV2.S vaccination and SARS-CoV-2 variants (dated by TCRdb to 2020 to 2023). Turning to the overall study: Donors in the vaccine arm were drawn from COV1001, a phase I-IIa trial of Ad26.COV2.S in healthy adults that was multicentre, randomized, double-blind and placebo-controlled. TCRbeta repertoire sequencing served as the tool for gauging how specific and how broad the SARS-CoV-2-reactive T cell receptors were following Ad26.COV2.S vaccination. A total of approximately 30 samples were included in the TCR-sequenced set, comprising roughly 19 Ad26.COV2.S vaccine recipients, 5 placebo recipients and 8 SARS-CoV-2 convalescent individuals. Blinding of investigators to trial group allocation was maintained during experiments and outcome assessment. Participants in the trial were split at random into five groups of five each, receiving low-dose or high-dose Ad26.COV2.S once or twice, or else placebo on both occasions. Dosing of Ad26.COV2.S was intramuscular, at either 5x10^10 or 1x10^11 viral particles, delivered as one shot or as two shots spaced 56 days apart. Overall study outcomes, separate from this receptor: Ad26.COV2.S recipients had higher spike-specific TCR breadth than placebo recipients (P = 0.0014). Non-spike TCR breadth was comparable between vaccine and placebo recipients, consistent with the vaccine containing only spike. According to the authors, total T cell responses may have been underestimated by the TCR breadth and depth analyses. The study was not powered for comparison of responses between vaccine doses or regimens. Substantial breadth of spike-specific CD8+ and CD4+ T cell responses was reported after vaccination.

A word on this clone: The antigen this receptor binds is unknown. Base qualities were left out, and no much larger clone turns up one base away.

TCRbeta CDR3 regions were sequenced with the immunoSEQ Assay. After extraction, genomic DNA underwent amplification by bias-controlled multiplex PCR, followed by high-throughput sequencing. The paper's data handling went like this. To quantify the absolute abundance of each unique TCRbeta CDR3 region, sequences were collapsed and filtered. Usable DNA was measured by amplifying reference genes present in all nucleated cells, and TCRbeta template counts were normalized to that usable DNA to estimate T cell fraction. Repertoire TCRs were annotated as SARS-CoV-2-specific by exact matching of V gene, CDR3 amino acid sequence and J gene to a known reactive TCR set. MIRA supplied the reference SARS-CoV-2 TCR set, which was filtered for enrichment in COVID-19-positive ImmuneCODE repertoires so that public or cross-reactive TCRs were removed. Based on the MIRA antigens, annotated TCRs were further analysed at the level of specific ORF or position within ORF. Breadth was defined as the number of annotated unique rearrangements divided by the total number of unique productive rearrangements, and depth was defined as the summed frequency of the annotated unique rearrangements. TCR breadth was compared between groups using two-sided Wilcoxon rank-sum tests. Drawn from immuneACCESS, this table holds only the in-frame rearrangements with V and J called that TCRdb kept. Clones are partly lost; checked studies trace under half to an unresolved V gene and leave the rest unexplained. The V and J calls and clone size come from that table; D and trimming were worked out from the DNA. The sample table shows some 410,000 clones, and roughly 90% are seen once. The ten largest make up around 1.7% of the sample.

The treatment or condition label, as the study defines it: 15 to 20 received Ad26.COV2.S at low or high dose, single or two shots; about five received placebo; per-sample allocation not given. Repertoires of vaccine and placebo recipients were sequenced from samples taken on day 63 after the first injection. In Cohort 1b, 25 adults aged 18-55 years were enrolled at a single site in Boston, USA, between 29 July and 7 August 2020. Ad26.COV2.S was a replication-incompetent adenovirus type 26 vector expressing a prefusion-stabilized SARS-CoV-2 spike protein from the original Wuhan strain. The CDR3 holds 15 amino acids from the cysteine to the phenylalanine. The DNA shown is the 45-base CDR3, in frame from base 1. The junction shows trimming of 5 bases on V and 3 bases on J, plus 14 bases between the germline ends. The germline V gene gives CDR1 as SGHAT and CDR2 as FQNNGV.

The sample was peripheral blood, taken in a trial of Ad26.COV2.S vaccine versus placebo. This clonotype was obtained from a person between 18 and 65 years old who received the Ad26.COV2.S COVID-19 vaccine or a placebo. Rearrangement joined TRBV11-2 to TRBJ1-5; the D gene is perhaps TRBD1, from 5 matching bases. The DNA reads TGTGCCAGCAGCCAAGACAGATATCCCAATCAGCCCCAGCATTTT. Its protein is CASSQDRYPNQPQHF.